This TCR beta chain appears in the sequencing data of a study of graft-versus-host responses after intestinal transplantation. Generated by immunoSEQ multiplex PCR, the TCRdb table keeps only in-frame clones and is missing some. The table has roughly 110,000 clones, 85% to 95% seen once. Trimming shortened V by 5 bases and J by 11 bases, and 12 bases separated the two germline ends. The CDR3 has 11 amino acids. The germline gives CDR1 SEHNR, CDR2 FQNEAQ (reference sequence). This clone was seen more than once but under ten times. The antigen is unknown. The source material was unstimulated CD8+ T cells sorted from spleen or lymph node cells, sampled before transplant. The TCR comes from a human donor who was the organ donor for an intestinal transplant. V is TRBV7-9 and J is TRBJ1-1; D gene uncertain. This CDR3 is CASSPSPWAFF. As DNA, the CDR3 is TGTGCCAGCAGCCCCAGTCCCTGGGCTTTCTTT. The variable domain in full, completed from reference TRBV7-9 and TRBJ1-1, reads DTGVSQNPRHKITKRGQNVTFRCDPISEHNRLYWYRQTLGQGPEFLTYFQNEAQLEKSRLLSDRFSAERPKGSFSTLEIQRTEQGDSAMYLCASSPSPWAFFGQGTRLTVV.